The rows below give T cell receptor beta chains drawn from one sample of a study of blood T cell repertoires in COVID-19. Libraries were prepared by immunoSEQ multiplex PCR; TCRdb keeps only in-frame clonotypes and omits some of them. The repertoire has some 150,000 clones, roughly 79% of them found once; the top ten carry approximately 8.7%. The sequenced sample was peripheral blood. These receptors were obtained from a woman aged 60-70 years with active or convalescent COVID-19. Both conserved end residues are part of each CDR3. A D gene is named only where the DNA matches it firmly. Not all rows give a size; the values are once, few, many and, for expanded clones, a class.

J gene	V gene	D gene	clone size	CDR3 protein	CDR3 DNA
TRBJ2-7	TRBV7-2	-	once	CASSLAQGYEQYF	TGTGCCAGCAGCTTAGCCCAGGGCTACGAGCAGTACTTC
TRBJ2-5	TRBV28	-	few	CASRTTGRGFGTQYF	TGTGCCAGCAGAACAACAGGGAGAGGGTTCGGGACCCAGTACTTC
TRBJ2-3	TRBV11-3	TRBD2	-	CASSLDGGSTDTQYF	TGTGCCAGCAGCTTAGACGGGGGGAGCACAGATACGCAGTATTTT
TRBJ2-3	TRBV5-1	-	-	CASSLATRTDTQYF	TGCGCCAGCAGCTTAGCGACCCGCACAGATACGCAGTATTTT
TRBJ1-2	TRBV28	TRBD1	-	CASNPWLTGGVGYTF	TGTGCCAGCAACCCCTGGCTTACAGGGGGCGTCGGCTACACCTTC
TRBJ2-7	TRBV27	TRBD2	few	CASSLWGASTSGRADEQYF	TGTGCCAGCAGTTTATGGGGTGCGTCGACTAGCGGGAGGGCCGACGAGCAGTACTTC
TRBJ1-1	TRBV5-1	TRBD1	-	CASSLTGGSTEAFF	TGCGCCAGCAGCTTGACAGGGGGGAGCACTGAAGCTTTCTTT
TRBJ2-1	TRBV15	-	once	CATSRATGEDEQFF	TGTGCCACCAGCAGGGCTACAGGGGAGGATGAGCAGTTCTTC
TRBJ1-2	TRBV27	TRBD1	-	CASSFAAGGFGGYTF	TGTGCCAGCAGTTTCGCGGCAGGGGGCTTCGGTGGCTACACCTTC
TRBJ1-4	TRBV28	TRBD1	-	CASSRGDRLNEKLFF	TGTGCCAGCAGCCGCGGGGACAGATTAAATGAAAAACTGTTTTTT
TRBJ1-1	TRBV9	TRBD1	once	CASSEGTGMNTEAFF	TGTGCCAGCAGCGAAGGGACAGGGATGAACACTGAAGCTTTCTTT
TRBJ2-6	TRBV7-8	-	-	CASSLRTDFSGANVLTF	TGTGCCAGCAGCTTAAGGACGGACTTCTCTGGGGCCAACGTCCTGACTTTC
TRBJ2-3	TRBV3-1/TRBV3-2	TRBD2	-	CASSHAGGGAQDTQYF	TGTGCCAGCTCCCACGCGGGCGGGGGGGCCCAGGATACGCAGTATTTT
TRBJ2-3	TRBV10-3	TRBD2	-	CAISEPLGGGGTTDTQYF	TGTGCCATCAGTGAGCCCCTAGGCGGGGGGGGGACCACAGATACGCAGTATTTT
TRBJ1-5	TRBV6-2/TRBV6-3	-	-	CASSRGDSQHF	TGTGCCAGCAGTCGAGGAGATTCCCAGCATTTT
TRBJ1-3	TRBV11-3	-	-	CASSSRELGNTIYF	TGTGCCAGCAGCTCGAGGGAACTCGGAAACACCATATATTTT
TRBJ1-1	TRBV28	TRBD1	-	CASSLPGQVNTEAFF	TGTGCCAGCAGTTTACCGGGACAGGTGAACACTGAAGCTTTCTTT
TRBJ2-1	TRBV5-8	-	-	CASALFSGSYNEQFF	TGTGCCAGCGCCCTATTCTCAGGCTCCTACAATGAGCAGTTCTTC
TRBJ1-4	TRBV7-9	-	-	CASKTTTNEKLFF	TGTGCCAGCAAGACAACAACTAATGAAAAACTGTTTTTT
TRBJ2-2	TRBV28	-	-	CASSPVGVLIANTGELFF	TGTGCCAGCAGTCCCGTCGGGGTCCTCATCGCGAACACCGGGGAGCTGTTTTTT
TRBJ2-2	TRBV7-3	-	-	CASSVARNTGELFF	TGTGCCAGCAGCGTTGCGAGGAACACCGGGGAGCTGTTTTTT
TRBJ2-3	TRBV5-4	-	-	CASSFEGTDTQYF	TGTGCCAGCAGCTTCGAGGGTACAGATACGCAGTATTTT
TRBJ1-2	TRBV15	-	few	CATSRGGGNYGYTF	TGTGCCACCAGCAGAGGGGGGGGTAACTATGGCTACACCTTC
TRBJ1-1	TRBV19	-	-	CASSTAGAVGTEAFF	TGTGCCAGTAGTACTGCAGGGGCGGTGGGCACTGAAGCTTTCTTT
TRBJ2-1	TRBV9	TRBD2	-	CASSVTVGGNEQFF	TGTGCCAGCAGCGTAACTGTGGGGGGGAATGAGCAGTTCTTC
TRBJ2-7	TRBV4-2	-	-	CASSQDLLSLDSSYEQYF	TGTGCCAGCAGCCAAGATCTTTTAAGCTTGGACAGCTCCTACGAGCAGTACTTC
TRBJ2-7	TRBV5-4	-	-	CASSLSIGGEGEQYF	TGTGCCAGCAGCCTCTCGATTGGCGGGGAAGGCGAGCAGTACTTC
TRBJ1-2	TRBV4-3	-	few	CASSQDTAGPGYGYTF	TGCGCCAGCAGCCAAGATACTGCAGGCCCGGGGTATGGCTACACCTTC
TRBJ1-5	TRBV28	TRBD1	-	CASSPPTGVYSNQPQHF	TGTGCCAGCAGTCCACCGACAGGGGTTTATAGCAATCAGCCCCAGCATTTT
TRBJ2-1	TRBV15	-	-	CATSRGGLNEQFF	TGTGCCACCAGCAGGGGGGGACTGAATGAGCAGTTCTTC
TRBJ2-1	TRBV7-2	-	-	CASSPNVGSTYNEQFF	TGTGCCAGCAGCCCTAATGTTGGTTCCACTTACAATGAGCAGTTCTTC
TRBJ1-1	TRBV28	-	once	CASSLNPGTEAFF	TGTGCCAGCAGTTTAAACCCCGGGACTGAAGCTTTCTTT